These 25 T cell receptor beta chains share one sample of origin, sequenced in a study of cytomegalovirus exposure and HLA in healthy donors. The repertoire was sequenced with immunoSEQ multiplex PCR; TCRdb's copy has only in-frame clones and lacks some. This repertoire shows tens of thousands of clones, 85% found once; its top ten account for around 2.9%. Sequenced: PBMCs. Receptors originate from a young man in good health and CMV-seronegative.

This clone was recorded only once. CDR3 coding DNA: TGTGCCAGCAGCTTGCCAGGGGATCTAGGAGATACGCAGTATTTT. As protein: CASSLPGDLGDTQYF. The V gene is TRBV5-4, the J gene TRBJ2-3; possible D gene TRBD1, 6 bases. CDR1 SGHNT and CDR2 YYREEE come from the germline V gene (reference sequence). Trimming took off 1 base at V and 5 bases at J, with 14 bases between the two ends. The CDR3 has 15 residues. Based on the CDR3 plus reference TRBV5-4 and TRBJ2-3, the full variable domain is ETGVTQSPTHLIKTRGQQVTLRCSSQSGHNTVSWYQQALGQGPQFIFQYYREEENGRGNFPPRFSGLQFPNYSSELNVNALELDDSALYLCASSLPGDLGDTQYFGPGTRLTVL.

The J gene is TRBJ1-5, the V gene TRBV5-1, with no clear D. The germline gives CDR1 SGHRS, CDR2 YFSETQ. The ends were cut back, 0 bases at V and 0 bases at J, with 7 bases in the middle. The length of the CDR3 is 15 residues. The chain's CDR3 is CASSLGGDSNQPQHF. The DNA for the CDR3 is TGCGCCAGCAGCTTGGGCGGGGATAGCAATCAGCCCCAGCATTTT.

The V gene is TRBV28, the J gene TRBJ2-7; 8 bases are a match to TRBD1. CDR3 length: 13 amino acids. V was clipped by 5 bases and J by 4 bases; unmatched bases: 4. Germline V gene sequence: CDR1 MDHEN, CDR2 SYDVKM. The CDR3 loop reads CASSPGTGYEQYF. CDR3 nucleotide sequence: TGTGCCAGCAGTCCCGGGACAGGATACGAGCAGTACTTC.

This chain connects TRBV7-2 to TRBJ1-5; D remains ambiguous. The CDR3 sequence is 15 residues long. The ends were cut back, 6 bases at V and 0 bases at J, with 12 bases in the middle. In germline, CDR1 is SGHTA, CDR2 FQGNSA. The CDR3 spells CASSKGADSNQPQHF. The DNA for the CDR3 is TGTGCCAGCAGTAAGGGAGCCGATAGCAATCAGCCCCAGCATTTT.

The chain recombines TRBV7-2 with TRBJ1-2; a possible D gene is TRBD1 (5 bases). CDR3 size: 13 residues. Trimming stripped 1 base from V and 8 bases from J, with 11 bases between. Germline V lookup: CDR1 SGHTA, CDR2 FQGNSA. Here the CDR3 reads CASSLGQREGYTF. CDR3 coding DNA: TGTGCCAGCAGCTTAGGACAGCGAGAGGGCTACACCTTC.

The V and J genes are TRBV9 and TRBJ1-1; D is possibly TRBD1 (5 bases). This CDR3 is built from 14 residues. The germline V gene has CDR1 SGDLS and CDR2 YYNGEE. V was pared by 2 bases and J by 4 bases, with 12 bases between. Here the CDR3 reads CASSVGSGSTEAFF. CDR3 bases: TGTGCCAGCAGCGTTGGATCAGGGTCCACTGAAGCTTTCTTT.

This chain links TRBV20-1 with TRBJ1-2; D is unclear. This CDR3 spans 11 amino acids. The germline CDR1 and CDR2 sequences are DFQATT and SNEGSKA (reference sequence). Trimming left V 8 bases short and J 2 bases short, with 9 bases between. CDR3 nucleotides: TGCAGTCCTAAGAGGAACTATGGCTACACCTTC. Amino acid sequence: CSPKRNYGYTF.

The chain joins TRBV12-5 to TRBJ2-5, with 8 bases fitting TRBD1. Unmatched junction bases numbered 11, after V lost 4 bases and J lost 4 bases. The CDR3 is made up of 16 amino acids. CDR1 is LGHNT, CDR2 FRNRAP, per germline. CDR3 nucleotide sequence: TGTGCTAGTGGTTCCCCGGACAGGGTGGAAGGAGAGACCCAGTACTTC. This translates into CASGSPDRVEGETQYF. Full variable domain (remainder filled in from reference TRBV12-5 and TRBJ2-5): DARVTQTPRHKVTEMGQEVTMRCQPILGHNTVFWYRQTMMQGLELLAYFRNRAPLDDSGMPKDRFSAEMPDATLATLKIQPSEPRDSAVYFCASGSPDRVEGETQYFGPGTRLLVL.

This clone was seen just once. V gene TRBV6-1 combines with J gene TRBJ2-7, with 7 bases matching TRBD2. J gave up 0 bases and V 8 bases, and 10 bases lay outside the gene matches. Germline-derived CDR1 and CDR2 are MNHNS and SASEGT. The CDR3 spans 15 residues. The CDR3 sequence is CASRGERGSSYEQYF. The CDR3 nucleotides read TGTGCCAGCCGGGGAGAGCGGGGCAGCTCCTACGAGCAGTACTTC.

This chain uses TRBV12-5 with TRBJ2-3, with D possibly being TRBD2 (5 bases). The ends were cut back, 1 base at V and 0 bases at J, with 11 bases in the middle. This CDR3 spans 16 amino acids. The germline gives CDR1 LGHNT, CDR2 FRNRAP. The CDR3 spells CASGLASGTSTDTQYF. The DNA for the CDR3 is TGTGCTAGTGGTTTGGCCAGCGGAACTAGCACAGATACGCAGTATTTT.

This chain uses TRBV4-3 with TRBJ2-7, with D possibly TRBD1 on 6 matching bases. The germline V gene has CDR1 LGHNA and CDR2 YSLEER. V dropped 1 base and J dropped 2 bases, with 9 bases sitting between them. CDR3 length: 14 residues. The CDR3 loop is CASSQVEGAYEQYF. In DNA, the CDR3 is TGCGCCAGCAGCCAAGTAGAGGGGGCCTACGAGCAGTACTTC.

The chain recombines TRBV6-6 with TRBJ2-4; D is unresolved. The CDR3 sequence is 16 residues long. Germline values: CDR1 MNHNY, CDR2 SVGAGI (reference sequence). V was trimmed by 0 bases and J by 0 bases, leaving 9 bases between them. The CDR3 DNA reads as TGTGCCAGCAGTTACTCTGTCAGTTTAGCCAAAAACATTCAGTACTTC. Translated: CASSYSVSLAKNIQYF.

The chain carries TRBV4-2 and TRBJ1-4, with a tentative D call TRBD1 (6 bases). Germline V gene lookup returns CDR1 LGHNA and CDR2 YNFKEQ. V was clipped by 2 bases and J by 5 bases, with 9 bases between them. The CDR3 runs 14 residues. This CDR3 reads CASSQTGTNEKLFF. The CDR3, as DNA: TGTGCCAGCAGCCAAACAGGGACAAATGAAAAACTGTTTTTT.

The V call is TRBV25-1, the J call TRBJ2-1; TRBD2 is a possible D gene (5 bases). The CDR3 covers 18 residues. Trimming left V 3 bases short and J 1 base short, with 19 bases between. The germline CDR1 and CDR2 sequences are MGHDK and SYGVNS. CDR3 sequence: CASSDYNSGGLSYNEQFF. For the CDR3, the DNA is TGTGCCAGCAGTGATTATAATTCGGGCGGGTTATCCTACAATGAGCAGTTCTTC.

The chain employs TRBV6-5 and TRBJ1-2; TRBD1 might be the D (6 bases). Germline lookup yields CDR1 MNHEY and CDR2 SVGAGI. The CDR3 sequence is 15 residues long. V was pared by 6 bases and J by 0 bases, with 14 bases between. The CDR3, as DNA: TGTGCCAGCAGGACCGGGACACCTTCTAACTATGGCTACACCTTC. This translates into CASRTGTPSNYGYTF.

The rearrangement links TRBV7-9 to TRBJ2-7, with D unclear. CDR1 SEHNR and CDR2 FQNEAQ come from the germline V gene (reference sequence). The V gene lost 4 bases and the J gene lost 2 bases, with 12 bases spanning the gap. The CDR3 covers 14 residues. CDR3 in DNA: TGTGCCAGCAGCTCCCGACTGCTGCCCTACGAGCAGTACGTC. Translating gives CASSSRLLPYEQYV.

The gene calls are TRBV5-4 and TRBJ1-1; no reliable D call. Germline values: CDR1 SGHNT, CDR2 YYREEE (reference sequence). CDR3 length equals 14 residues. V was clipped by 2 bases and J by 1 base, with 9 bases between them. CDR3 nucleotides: TGTGCCAGCAGCTTATCACGGGGGAACACTGAAGCTTTCTTT. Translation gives CASSLSRGNTEAFF. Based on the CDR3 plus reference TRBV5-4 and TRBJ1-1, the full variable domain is ETGVTQSPTHLIKTRGQQVTLRCSSQSGHNTVSWYQQALGQGPQFIFQYYREEENGRGNFPPRFSGLQFPNYSSELNVNALELDDSALYLCASSLSRGNTEAFFGQGTRLTVV.

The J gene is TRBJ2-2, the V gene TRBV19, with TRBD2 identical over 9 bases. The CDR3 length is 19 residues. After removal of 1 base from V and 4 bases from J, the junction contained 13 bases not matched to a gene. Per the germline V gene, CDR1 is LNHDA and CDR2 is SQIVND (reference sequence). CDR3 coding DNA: TGTGCCAGTAGTATAGTTGGGGGGAATCTAGCGGGATCCACCGGGGAGCTGTTTTTT. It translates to CASSIVGGNLAGSTGELFF.

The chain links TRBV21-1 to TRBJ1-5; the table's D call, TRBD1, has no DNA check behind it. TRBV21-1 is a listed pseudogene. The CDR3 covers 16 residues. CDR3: CASSKITGTDNQPQHF. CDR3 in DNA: TGTGCCAGCAGCAAAATCACCGGGACAGACAATCAGCCCCAGCATTTT.

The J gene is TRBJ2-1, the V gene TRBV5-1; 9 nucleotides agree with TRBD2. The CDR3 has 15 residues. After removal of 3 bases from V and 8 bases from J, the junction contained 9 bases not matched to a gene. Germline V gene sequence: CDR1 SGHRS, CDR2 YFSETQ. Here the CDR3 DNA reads TGCGCCAGCAGCTCCGGGACTAGCTCCCCCCATGAGCAGTTCTTC. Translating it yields CASSSGTSSPHEQFF.

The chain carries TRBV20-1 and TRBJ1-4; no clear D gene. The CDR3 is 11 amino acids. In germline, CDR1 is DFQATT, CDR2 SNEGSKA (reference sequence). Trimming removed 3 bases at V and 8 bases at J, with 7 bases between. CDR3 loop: CSARSREKLFF. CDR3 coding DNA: TGCAGTGCTAGGAGCCGGGAAAAACTGTTTTTT.

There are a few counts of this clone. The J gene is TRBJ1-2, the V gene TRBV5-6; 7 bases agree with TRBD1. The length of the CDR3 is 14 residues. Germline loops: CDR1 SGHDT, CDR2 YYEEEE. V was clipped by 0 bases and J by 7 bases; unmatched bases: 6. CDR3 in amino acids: CASSLGQGRGGYTF. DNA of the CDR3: TGTGCCAGCAGCTTGGGACAGGGCCGAGGTGGCTACACCTTC. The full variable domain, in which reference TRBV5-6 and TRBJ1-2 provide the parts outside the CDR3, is DAGVTQSPTHLIKTRGQQVTLRCSPKSGHDTVSWYQQALGQGPQFIFQYYEEEERQRGNFPDRFSGHQFPNYSSELNVNALLLGDSALYLCASSLGQGRGGYTFGSGTRLTVV.

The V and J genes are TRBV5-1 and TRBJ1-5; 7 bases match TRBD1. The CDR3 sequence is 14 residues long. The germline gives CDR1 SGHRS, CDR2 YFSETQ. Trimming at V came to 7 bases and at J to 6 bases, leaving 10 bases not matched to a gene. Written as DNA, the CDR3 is TGCGCCAGCGCCCGGGACAGCACTTCTCAGCCCCAGCATTTT. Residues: CASARDSTSQPQHF.

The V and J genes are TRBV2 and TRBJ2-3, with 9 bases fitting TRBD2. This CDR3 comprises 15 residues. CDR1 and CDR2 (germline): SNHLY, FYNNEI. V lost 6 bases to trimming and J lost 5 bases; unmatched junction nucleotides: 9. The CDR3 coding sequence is TGTGCCAGCAGGGGGGTAGCGGGAGAAATAGATACGCAGTATTTT. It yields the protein CASRGVAGEIDTQYF.

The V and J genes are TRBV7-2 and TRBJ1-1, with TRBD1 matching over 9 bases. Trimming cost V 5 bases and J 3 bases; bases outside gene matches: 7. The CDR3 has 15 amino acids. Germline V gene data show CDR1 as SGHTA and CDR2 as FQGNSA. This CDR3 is CASSQRQGGDTEAFF. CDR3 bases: TGTGCCAGCAGCCAGAGACAGGGGGGCGACACTGAAGCTTTCTTT.